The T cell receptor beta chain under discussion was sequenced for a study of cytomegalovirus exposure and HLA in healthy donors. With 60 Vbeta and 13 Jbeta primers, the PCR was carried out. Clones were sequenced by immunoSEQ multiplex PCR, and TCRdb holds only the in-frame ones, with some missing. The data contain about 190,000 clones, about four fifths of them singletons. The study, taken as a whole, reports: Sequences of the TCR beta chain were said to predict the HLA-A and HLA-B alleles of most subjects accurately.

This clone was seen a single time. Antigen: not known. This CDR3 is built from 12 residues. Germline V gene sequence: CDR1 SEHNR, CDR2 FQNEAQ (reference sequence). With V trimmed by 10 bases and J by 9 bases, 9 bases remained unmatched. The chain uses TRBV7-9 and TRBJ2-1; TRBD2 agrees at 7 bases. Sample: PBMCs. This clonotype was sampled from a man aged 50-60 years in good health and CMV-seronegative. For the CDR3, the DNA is TGTGCCACTCATAACGGGGGGAGTGAGCAGTTCTTC. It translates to CATHNGGSEQFF.